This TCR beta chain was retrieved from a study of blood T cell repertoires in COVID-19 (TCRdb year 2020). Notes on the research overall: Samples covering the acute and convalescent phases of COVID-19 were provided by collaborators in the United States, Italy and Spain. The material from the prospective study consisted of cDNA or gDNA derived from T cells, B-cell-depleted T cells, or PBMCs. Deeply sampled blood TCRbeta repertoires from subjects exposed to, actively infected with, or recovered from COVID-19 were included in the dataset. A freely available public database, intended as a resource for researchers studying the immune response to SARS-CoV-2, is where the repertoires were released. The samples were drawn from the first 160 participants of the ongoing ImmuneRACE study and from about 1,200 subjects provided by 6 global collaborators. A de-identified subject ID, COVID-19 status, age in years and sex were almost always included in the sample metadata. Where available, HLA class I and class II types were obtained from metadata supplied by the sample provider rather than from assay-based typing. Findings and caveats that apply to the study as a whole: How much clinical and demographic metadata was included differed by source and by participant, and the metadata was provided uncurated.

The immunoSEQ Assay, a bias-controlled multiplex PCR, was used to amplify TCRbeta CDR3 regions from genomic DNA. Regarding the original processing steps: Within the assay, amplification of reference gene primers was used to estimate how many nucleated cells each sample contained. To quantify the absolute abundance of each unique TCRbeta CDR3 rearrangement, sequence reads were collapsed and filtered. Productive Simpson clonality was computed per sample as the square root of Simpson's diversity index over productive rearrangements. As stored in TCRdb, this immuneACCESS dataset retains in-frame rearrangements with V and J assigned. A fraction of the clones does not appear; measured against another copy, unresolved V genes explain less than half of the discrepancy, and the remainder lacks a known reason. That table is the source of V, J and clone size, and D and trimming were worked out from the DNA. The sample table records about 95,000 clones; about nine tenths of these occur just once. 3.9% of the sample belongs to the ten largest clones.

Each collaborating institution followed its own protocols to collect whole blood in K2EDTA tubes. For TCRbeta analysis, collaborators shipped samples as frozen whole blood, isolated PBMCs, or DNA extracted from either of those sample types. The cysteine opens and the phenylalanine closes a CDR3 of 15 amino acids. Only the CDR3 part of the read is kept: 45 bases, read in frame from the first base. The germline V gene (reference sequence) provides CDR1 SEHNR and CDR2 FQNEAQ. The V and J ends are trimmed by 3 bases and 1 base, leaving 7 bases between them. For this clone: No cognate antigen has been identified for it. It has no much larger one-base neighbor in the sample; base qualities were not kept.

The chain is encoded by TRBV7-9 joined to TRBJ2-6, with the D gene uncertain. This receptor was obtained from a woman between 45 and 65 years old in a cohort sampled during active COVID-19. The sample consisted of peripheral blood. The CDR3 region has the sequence CASSFSRSGANVLTF. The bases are TGTGCCAGCAGCTTCTCCAGGTCTGGGGCCAACGTCCTGACTTTC.